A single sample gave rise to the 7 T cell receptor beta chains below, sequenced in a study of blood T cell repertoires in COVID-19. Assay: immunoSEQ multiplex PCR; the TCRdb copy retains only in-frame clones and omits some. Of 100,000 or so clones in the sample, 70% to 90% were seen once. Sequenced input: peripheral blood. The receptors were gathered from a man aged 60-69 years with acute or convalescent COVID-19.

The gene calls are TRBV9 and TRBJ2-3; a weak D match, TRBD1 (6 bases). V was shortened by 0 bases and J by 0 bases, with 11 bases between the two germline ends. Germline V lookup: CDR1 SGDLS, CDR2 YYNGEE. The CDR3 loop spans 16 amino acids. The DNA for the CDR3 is TGTGCCAGCAGCGTAGAGGGACAACAGAGCACAGATACGCAGTATTTT. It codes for CASSVEGQQSTDTQYF.

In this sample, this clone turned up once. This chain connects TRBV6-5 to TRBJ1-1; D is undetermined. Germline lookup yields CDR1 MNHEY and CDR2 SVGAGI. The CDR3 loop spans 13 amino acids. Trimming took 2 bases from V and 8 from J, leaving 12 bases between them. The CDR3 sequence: CASSYGGFREAFF. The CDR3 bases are TGTGCCAGCAGTTACGGCGGGTTTCGCGAAGCTTTCTTT.

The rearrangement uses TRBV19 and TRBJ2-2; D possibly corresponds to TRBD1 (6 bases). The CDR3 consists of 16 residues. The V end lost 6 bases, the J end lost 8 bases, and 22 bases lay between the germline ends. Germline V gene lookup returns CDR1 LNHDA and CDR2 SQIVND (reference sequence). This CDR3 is CASRISGTTTGGELFF. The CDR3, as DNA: TGTGCCAGTAGAATCTCCGGGACAACAACTGGGGGGGAGCTGTTTTTT.

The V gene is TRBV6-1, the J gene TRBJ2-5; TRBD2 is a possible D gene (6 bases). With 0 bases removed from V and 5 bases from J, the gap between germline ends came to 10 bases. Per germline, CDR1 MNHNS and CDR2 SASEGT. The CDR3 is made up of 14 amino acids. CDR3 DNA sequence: TGTGCCAGCAGTGAAGCGTGGGGAGGCGAGACCCAGTACTTC. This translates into CASSEAWGGETQYF.

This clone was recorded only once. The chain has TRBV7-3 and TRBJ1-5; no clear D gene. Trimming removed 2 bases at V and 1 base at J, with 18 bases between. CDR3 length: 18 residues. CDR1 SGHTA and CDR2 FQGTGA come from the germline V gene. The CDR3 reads CASSLEGSVGPSNQPQHF. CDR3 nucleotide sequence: TGTGCCAGCAGCTTAGAGGGAAGTGTGGGTCCGAGCAATCAGCCCCAGCATTTT. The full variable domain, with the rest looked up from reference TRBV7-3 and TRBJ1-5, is GAGVSQTPSNKVTEKGKYVELRCDPISGHTALYWYRQSLGQGPEFLIYFQGTGAADDSGLPNDRFFAVRPEGSVSTLKIQRTERGDSAVYLCASSLEGSVGPSNQPQHFGDGTRLSIL.

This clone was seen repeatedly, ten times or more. CDR3 sequence: CASILNIEGGLNSPLHF. As DNA, the CDR3 is TGTGCCAGCATTCTAAACATCGAGGGTGGTCTGAATTCACCCCTCCACTTT. This chain links TRBV5-8 with TRBJ1-6; D uncertain. This CDR3 contains 17 residues. Germline CDR1 reads SGHTS; CDR2 reads YDEGEE. The germline V and J ends were trimmed by 6 bases and 7 bases, with 23 bases remaining between them.

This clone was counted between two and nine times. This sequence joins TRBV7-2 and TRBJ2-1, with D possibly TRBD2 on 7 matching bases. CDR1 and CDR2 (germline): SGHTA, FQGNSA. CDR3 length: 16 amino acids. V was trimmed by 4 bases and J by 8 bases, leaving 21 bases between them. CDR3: CASSSSGGQPWDEQFF. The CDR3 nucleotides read TGTGCCAGCAGCTCTAGCGGCGGACAGCCCTGGGATGAGCAGTTCTTC.